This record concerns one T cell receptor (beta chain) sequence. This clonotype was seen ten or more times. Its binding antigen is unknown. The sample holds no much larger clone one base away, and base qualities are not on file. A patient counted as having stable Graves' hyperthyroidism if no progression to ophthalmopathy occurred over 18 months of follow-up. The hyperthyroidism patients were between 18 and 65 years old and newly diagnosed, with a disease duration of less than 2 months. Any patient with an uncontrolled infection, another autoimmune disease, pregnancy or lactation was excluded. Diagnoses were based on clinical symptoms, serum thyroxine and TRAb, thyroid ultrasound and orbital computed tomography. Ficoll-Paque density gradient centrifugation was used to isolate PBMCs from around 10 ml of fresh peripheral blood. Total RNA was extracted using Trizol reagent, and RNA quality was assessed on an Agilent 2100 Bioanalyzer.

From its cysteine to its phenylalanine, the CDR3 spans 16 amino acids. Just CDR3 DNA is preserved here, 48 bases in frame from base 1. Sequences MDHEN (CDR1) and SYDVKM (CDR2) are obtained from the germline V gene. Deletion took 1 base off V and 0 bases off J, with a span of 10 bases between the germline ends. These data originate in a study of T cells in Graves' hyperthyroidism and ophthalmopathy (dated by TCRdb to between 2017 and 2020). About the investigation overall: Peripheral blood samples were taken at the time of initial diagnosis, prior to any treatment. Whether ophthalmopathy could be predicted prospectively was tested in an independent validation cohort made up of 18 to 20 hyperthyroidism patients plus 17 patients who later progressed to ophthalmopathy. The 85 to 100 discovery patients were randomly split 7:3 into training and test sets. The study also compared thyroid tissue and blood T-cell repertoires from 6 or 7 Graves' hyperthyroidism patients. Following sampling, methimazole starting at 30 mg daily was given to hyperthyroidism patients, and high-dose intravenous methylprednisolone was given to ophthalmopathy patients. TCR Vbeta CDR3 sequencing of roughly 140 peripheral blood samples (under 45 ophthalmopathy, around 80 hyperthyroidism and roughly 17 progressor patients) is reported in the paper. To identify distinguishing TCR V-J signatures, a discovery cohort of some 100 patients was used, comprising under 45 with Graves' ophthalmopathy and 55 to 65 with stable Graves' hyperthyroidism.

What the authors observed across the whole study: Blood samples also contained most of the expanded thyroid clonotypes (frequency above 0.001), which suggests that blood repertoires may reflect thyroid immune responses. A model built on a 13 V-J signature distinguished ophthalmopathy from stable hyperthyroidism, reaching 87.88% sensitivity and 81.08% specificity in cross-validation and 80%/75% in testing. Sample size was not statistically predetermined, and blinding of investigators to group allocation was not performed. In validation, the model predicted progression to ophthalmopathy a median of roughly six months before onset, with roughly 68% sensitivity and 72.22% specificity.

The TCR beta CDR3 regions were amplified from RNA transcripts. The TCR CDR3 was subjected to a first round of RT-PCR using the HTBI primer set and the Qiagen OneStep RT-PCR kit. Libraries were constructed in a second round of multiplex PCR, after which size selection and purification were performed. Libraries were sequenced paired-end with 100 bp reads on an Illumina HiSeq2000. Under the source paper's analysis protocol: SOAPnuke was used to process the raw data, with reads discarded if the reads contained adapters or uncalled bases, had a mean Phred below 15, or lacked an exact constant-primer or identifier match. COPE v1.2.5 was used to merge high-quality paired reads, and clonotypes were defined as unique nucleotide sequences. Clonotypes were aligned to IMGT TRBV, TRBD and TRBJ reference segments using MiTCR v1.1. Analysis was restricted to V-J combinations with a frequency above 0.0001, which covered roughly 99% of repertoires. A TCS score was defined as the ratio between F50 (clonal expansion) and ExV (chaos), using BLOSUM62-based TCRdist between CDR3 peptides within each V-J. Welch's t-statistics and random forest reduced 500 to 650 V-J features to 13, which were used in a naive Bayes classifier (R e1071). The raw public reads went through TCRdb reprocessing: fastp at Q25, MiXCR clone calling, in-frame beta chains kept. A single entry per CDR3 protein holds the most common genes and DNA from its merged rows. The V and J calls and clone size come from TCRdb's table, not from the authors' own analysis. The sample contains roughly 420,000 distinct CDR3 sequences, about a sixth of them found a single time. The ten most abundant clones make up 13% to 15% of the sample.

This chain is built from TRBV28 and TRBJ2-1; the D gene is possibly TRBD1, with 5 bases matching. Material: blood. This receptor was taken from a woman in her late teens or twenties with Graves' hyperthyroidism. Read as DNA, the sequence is TGTGCCAGCAGTTTATCCCCAGGGAACTCCTACAATGAGCAGTTCTTC. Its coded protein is CASSLSPGNSYNEQFF.